A single sample is the source of the 18 T cell receptor beta chains below, sequenced in a study of T cell responses to AZD1222 COVID-19 vaccine. Profiled with immunoSEQ multiplex PCR; TCRdb holds only in-frame clones, not every one. Of 65,000 to 85,000 clones detected, approximately 84% appear once; the ten largest clones hold around 13%. The sequences come from peripheral blood, collected on day 0 of AZD1222 vaccination. The source is an adult in good health.

The chain links TRBV5-1 to TRBJ2-1; D may be TRBD1 or TRBD2 (6 bases each). From germline, CDR1 is SGHRS and CDR2 YFSETQ. V lost 0 bases and J 5 bases, leaving 12 bases between the germline ends. CDR3 length equals 15 residues. The CDR3 DNA is TGCGCCAGCAGCTTGGGTGGCGGGGACAACAATGAGCAGTTCTTC. Translating gives CASSLGGGDNNEQFF.

V gene TRBV4-2 combines with J gene TRBJ1-3, with D possibly matching TRBD1 (5 bases). CDR1 LGHNA and CDR2 YNFKEQ come from the germline V gene. The CDR3 has 15 amino acids. Trimming took off 8 bases at V and 7 bases at J, with 21 bases between the two ends. CDR3 amino acids: CASAPTTAPDNTIYF. The CDR3 nucleotides read TGTGCCAGCGCACCAACGACAGCTCCGGACAACACCATATATTTT.

V and J are TRBV28 and TRBJ2-7, with TRBD1 matching over 7 bases. The length of the CDR3 is 13 residues. With V trimmed by 6 bases and J by 1 base, 3 bases remained unmatched. Per the germline V gene, CDR1 is MDHEN and CDR2 is SYDVKM. CDR3 loop: CASRPGQSYEQYF. The CDR3, as DNA: TGTGCCAGCAGACCGGGACAGTCCTACGAGCAGTACTTC.

The V gene is TRBV11-3, the J gene TRBJ2-2; 9 bases match TRBD2. The CDR3 consists of 16 residues. CDR1 is SGHNT, CDR2 YENEEA, per germline. The CDR3 is CPCGGRRGGDTGELFF. For the CDR3, the DNA is TGTCCCTGCGGGGGTCGGCGGGGGGGCGACACCGGGGAGCTGTTTTTT.

V gene TRBV4-3 combines with J gene TRBJ1-5, with a possible D match to TRBD1 (6 bases). V was shortened by 4 bases and J by 6 bases, with 16 bases between the two germline ends. The CDR3 contains 15 residues. Per germline, CDR1 LGHNA and CDR2 YSLEER. This CDR3 is CASSPDTGQGQPQHF. DNA for the CDR3: TGCGCCAGCAGCCCCGACACAGGGCAAGGTCAGCCCCAGCATTTT.

The chain has TRBV12-5 and TRBJ2-1; no firm D call. This CDR3 is 13 amino acids long. Germline CDR1 and CDR2: LGHNT and FRNRAP. The CDR3 DNA sequence: TGTGCCGTGCTCGACCCCCAGGTCAATGAGCAGTTCTTC. Translation gives CAVLDPQVNEQFF.

The V and J genes are TRBV7-9 and TRBJ2-7; D may be TRBD1 (6 bases). V dropped 2 bases and J dropped 3 bases, with 11 bases sitting between them. Germline loops: CDR1 SEHNR, CDR2 FQNEAQ (reference sequence). The CDR3 is 14 residues long. CDR3 in DNA: TGTGCCAGCAGCTTATATCGAGGGGGCTACGAGCAGTACTTC. Translation gives CASSLYRGGYEQYF.

This chain uses TRBV15 with TRBJ1-1; no firm D call. This CDR3 comprises 14 residues. Trimming cost V 1 base and J 1 base, with 7 bases left between them. Germline-derived CDR1 and CDR2 are LNHNV and YYDKDF (reference sequence). The CDR3 sequence is CATSRGRRNTEAFF. The CDR3 DNA sequence: TGTGCCACCAGCAGAGGTCGTAGGAACACTGAAGCTTTCTTT.

V usage is TRBV24-1 and J usage is TRBJ1-2; tentatively, D is TRBD1 (5 bases). Trimming shortened V by 4 bases and J by 2 bases, and 16 bases separated the two germline ends. This CDR3 is 16 amino acids long. Germline lookup yields CDR1 KGHDR and CDR2 SFDVKD. The CDR3 sequence is CATSDDWGGGNYGYTF. The CDR3 DNA follows: TGTGCCACCAGTGACGATTGGGGTGGGGGAAACTATGGCTACACCTTC.

The CDR3 is CATSDGEGAGEKLFF. The CDR3 bases are TGTGCCACCAGTGATGGTGAGGGGGCCGGTGAAAAACTGTTTTTT. V and J are TRBV24-1 and TRBJ1-4, with TRBD1 identical over 7 bases. This CDR3 contains 15 residues. Germline V gene lookup returns CDR1 KGHDR and CDR2 SFDVKD. V lost 3 bases and J lost 7; bases outside the gene matches: 7.

The gene calls are TRBV15 and TRBJ2-2; 11 bases agree with TRBD1. The V and J ends lost 7 bases and 6 bases, in that order; junction bases with no gene match: 1. The CDR3 covers 13 residues. CDR1 and CDR2 from the germline V gene are LNHNV and YYDKDF (reference sequence). Here the CDR3 DNA reads TGTGCCACCACGGGACAGGGGGCCGGGGAGCTGTTTTTT. Translating it yields CATTGQGAGELFF.

This chain uses TRBV5-1 with TRBJ2-3; D may be TRBD1 or TRBD2 (5 bases each). This CDR3 contains 16 residues. V lost 5 bases, J lost 0 bases, and 16 bases lay in between. Germline V gene data show CDR1 as SGHRS and CDR2 as YFSETQ. CDR3 residues: CASRPGRASSTDTQYF. Here the CDR3 DNA reads TGCGCCAGCAGACCGGGACGGGCTTCGAGCACAGATACGCAGTATTTT.

The rearrangement uses TRBV6-7 and TRBJ2-7, with TRBD1 identical over 9 bases. TRBV6-7 is reported as an ORF; its role is uncertain. There are 14 residues in the CDR3. V lost 9 bases, J lost 6 bases, and 12 bases stayed unmatched. CDR3 in amino acids: CARIPGTGWCEQYF. The CDR3 nucleotides read TGTGCCAGGATACCCGGGACAGGGTGGTGCGAGCAGTACTTC.

The rearrangement uses TRBV5-1 and TRBJ1-1; possibly TRBD1 for D (6 bases). Germline V lookup: CDR1 SGHRS, CDR2 YFSETQ. The CDR3 is made up of 16 amino acids. The V end was cut by 0 bases, the J end by 4 bases, with 16 bases between. CDR3 coding DNA: TGCGCCAGCAGCTTGGAGTATGCGGGGGCGGGCACTGAAGCTTTCTTT. As protein: CASSLEYAGAGTEAFF.

The rearrangement uses TRBV4-1 and TRBJ2-1, with 11 positions matching TRBD2. The V and J ends lost 2 bases and 8 bases, in that order; junction bases with no gene match: 8. The CDR3 spans 16 residues. Germline CDR1 reads MGHRA; CDR2 reads YSYEKL. The CDR3 is CASSQYTSGGSYEQFF. The CDR3 DNA sequence: TGCGCCAGCAGCCAATATACTAGCGGGGGAAGTTATGAGCAGTTCTTC.

The chain is built from TRBV2 and TRBJ2-1, with D possibly called TRBD1 or TRBD2 (6 bases each). Per germline, CDR1 SNHLY and CDR2 FYNNEI. V lost 5 bases to trimming and J lost 7 bases, with 12 bases between them. This CDR3 contains 13 residues. CDR3 nucleotides: TGTGCCAGCAGTCGACAGGAGGGGAATGAGCAGTTCTTC. Residues: CASSRQEGNEQFF. Complete variable domain (other parts from reference TRBV2 and TRBJ2-1): EPEVTQTPSHQVTQMGQEVILRCVPISNHLYFYWYRQILGQKVEFLVSFYNNEISEKSEIFDDQFSVERPDGSNFTLKIRSTKLEDSAMYFCASSRQEGNEQFFGPGTRLTVL.

The chain couples TRBV7-6 to TRBJ1-1; D gene unclear. CDR1 is SGHVS, CDR2 FNYEAQ, per germline. The CDR3 is made up of 14 amino acids. Trimming removed 0 bases at V and 0 bases at J, with 5 bases between. The CDR3 sequence is CASSLAHLNTEAFF. CDR3 bases: TGTGCCAGCAGCTTAGCGCATTTGAACACTGAAGCTTTCTTT.

Points on this clone: Other DNA sequences in the sample encode the same CDR3. The chain employs TRBV5-5 and TRBJ2-7; D might be TRBD1 (5 bases). This CDR3 is built from 15 residues. Germline values: CDR1 SGHKS, CDR2 YYEKEE (reference sequence). V shed 0 bases and J shed 0 bases, with 10 bases lying between them. In DNA form, the CDR3 reads TGTGCCAGCAGCTTGGCCCCAGGGAACTCCTACGAGCAGTACTTC. Its protein product is CASSLAPGNSYEQYF. The full variable domain, its missing parts supplied by reference TRBV5-5 and TRBJ2-7, is DAGVTQSPTHLIKTRGQQVTLRCSPISGHKSVSWYQQVLGQGPQFIFQYYEKEERGRGNFPDRFSARQFPNYSSELNVNALLLGDSALYLCASSLAPGNSYEQYFGPGTRLTVT.